The entry below gives a single T cell receptor (beta chain) sequence along with its context. This sample is part of a study of technical replicates of blood from several donors. Assay used: immunoSEQ multiplex PCR; TCRdb lists only in-frame clones, some missing. The table includes about 73,000 clones, roughly 90% detected once. The CDR3 spans 14 residues. Per the germline V gene, CDR1 is SGHTA and CDR2 is FQGNSA. V lost 4 bases to trimming and J lost 6 bases; unmatched junction nucleotides: 9. The clonotype comes from a human donor in good health. Some clones in this sample may be carry-over from other donors' samples. The sequencing sample was made of PBMCs. The V gene is TRBV7-2, the J gene TRBJ2-7, with 7 positions matching TRBD2. This CDR3 is CASSSLAGVSEQYF. The CDR3 coding sequence is TGTGCCAGCAGCTCCCTTGCGGGGGTATCCGAGCAGTACTTC.